This TCR beta chain was observed in a study of CD8 T cells in Susac syndrome (dated by TCRdb to about 2019). With respect to the entire study: Repertoire sequencing was used to test whether CD8+ T cell activation and differentiation in Susac syndrome was antigen driven.

Study-wide conclusions, independent of this receptor: The study acknowledged that relatively few individuals were included in the TCR sequencing and HLA analysis.

High-throughput TCR beta sequencing profiled peripheral blood CD8+ and CD4+ T cells from healthy donors, Susac syndrome patients and multiple sclerosis patients. Healthy donors were included as age- and sex-matched controls. Bulk CD8+ and CD4+ T cells were purified by magnetic negative isolation, while CD8+ TEMRA cells were enriched using FACS. Blood was collected in EDTA tubes and processed within 24 hours, with PBMCs isolated through density gradient centrifugation. PBMCs intended for TCR sequencing were cryopreserved in liquid nitrogen and thawed later in a water bath at 37 degrees C. A purity of at least 90% was achieved for sorted or isolated CD4+, CD8+ and CD8+ TEMRA cells. The junction shows trimming of 2 bases on V and 4 bases on J, plus 15 bases between the germline ends. Reading the germline V gene gives CDR1 SGHDN and CDR2 FVKESK. Including cysteine and phenylalanine, the CDR3 has 15 amino acids. Only the CDR3 DNA is retained, 45 bases long and in frame from the first base.

RNA was extracted using the RNeasy kit, and about 0.45 to 1 ug of the RNA was reverse transcribed with random hexamers. TCR beta CDR3 regions were amplified with the immunoSEQ multiplex PCR assay covering 54 Vbeta and 13 Jbeta segments. PCR amplification bias was corrected using a synthetic template baseline for primer optimization and computational correction. The published analysis was carried out like this. Reads were annotated to V, D and J genes according to IMGT and were analyzed with immunoSEQ Analyzer, with only productive sequences retained. Clonality was calculated as one minus the Shannon entropy normalized by log2 of the number of productive unique sequences. For each patient and control, public and private clones were evaluated among the 100 most prevalent clones. Clones were defined as Susac-specific when absent from the healthy and MS cohorts, from about 970 published viral clones and from other ImmuneACCESS disease sequences. The public reads were reanalyzed by TCRdb: fastp trimming at Q25, MiXCR alignment, in-frame beta chains only. One record per CDR3 amino acid sequence lists the most common genes and DNA. These V and J calls derive from TCRdb rather than the authors' analysis. The sample includes about 140,000 distinct CDR3 sequences, with approximately 94% observed a single time. The ten top clones hold nearly 0.085% of the sample.

Concerning this clonotype itself: What antigen it recognizes has not been identified. No base quality values were provided; no much bigger clone lies one nucleotide off.

The chain employs TRBV14 and TRBJ2-7; TRBD2 is a weak D gene call, 6 bases matching. Material: CD4+ T cells from PBMCs. The TCR was taken from a human donor in good health. The DNA reads as follows: TGTGCCAGCAGCCAACCTACGGACTACCCATACGAGCAGTACTTC. It translates to CASSQPTDYPYEQYF.